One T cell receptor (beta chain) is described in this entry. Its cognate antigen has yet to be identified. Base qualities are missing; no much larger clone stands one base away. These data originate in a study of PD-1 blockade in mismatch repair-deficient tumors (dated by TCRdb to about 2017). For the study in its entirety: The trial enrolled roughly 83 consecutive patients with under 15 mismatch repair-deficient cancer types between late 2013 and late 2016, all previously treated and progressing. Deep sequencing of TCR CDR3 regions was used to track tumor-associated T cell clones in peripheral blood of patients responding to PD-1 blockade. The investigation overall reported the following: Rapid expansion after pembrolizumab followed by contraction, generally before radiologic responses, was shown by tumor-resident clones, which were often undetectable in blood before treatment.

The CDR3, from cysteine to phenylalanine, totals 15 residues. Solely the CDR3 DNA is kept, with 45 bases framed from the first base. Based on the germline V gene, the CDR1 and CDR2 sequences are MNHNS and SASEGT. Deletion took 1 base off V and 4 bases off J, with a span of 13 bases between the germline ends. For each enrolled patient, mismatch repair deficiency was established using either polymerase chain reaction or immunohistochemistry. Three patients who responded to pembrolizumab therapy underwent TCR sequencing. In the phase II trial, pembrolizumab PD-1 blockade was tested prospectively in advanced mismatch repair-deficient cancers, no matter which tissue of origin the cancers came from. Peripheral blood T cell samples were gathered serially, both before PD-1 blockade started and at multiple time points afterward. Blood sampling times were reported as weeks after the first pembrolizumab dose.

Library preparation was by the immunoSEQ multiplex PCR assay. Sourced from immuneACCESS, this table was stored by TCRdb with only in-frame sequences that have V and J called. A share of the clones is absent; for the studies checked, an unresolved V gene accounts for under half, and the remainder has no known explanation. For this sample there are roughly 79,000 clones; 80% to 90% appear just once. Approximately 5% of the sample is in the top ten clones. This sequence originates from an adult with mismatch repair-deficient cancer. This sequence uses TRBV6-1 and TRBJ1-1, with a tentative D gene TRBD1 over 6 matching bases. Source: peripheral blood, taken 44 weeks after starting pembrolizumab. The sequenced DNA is TGTGCCAGCAGTGAAGTGAGGGGGATAGGCACTGAAGCTTTCTTT. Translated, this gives CASSEVRGIGTEAFF.